These 15 T cell receptor beta chains share one sample of origin, sequenced in a study of cytomegalovirus exposure and HLA in healthy donors. The data were produced by immunoSEQ multiplex PCR, yet TCRdb's version contains in-frame clones alone and is incomplete. The sample lists roughly 190,000 clones, about 84% occurring once. The sequencing sample was made of PBMCs. The source of these receptors is a woman younger than 35 in good health and CMV-seronegative.

J is TRBJ1-1 and V is TRBV9; TRBD1 aligns across 7 bases. Germline V gives CDR1 SGDLS, CDR2 YYNGEE. J gave up 1 base and V 4 bases, and 7 bases lay outside the gene matches. This CDR3 has 15 amino acids. CDR3 nucleotides: TGTGCCAGCAGCACCGACAGGGACACGAACACTGAAGCTTTCTTT. Translating gives CASSTDRDTNTEAFF.

The V and J genes are TRBV19 and TRBJ1-2; the match to TRBD1 covers 7 bases. V was pared by 7 bases and J by 8 bases, with 16 bases of the junction left unmatched. The CDR3 covers 15 residues. Per the germline V gene, CDR1 is LNHDA and CDR2 is SQIVND (reference sequence). CDR3 nucleotide sequence: TGTGCCAGTACCACCCGGGACAGAACAGATCCGGGCTACACCTTC. It codes for CASTTRDRTDPGYTF.

This clone was detected only a few times. V usage is TRBV5-1 and J usage is TRBJ2-7, with 7 bases aligning to TRBD1. This CDR3 spans 13 amino acids. Germline CDR1 is SGHRS and CDR2 is YFSETQ. Trimming at V came to 2 bases and at J to 2 bases, leaving 1 base not matched to a gene. CDR3 sequence (DNA): TGCGCCAGCAGCTTCGACAGGGCCTACGAGCAGTACTTC. Its translation: CASSFDRAYEQYF.

This clone was recorded only once. V is TRBV6-5 and J is TRBJ2-1; 9 bases map to TRBD1. The germline V gene has CDR1 MNHEY and CDR2 SVGAGI. This CDR3 has 15 amino acids. The V and J ends lost 6 bases and 4 bases, in that order; junction bases with no gene match: 7. As DNA, the CDR3 is TGTGCCAGCAGCCAGGACAGGGGACGGTACAATGAGCAGTTCTTC. Its translation is CASSQDRGRYNEQFF.

This chain connects TRBV2 to TRBJ2-2; a possible D gene is TRBD1 (6 bases). Germline V lookup: CDR1 SNHLY, CDR2 FYNNEI. This CDR3 has 16 amino acids. V lost 2 bases, J lost 1 base, and 11 bases lay in between. As DNA, the CDR3 is TGTGCCAGCAGTGAAAAACCGGGACAGAACACCGGGGAGCTGTTTTTT. Amino acids: CASSEKPGQNTGELFF.

The rearrangement links TRBV5-1 to TRBJ1-2; D not resolved. The germline V gene encodes CDR1 SGHRS and CDR2 YFSETQ. The CDR3 consists of 15 residues. Trimming stripped 1 base from V and 3 bases from J, with 13 bases between. The CDR3 loop reads CASSLFAGWDYGYTF. The CDR3 DNA sequence: TGCGCCAGCAGCTTGTTTGCGGGCTGGGACTATGGCTACACCTTC.

V usage is TRBV7-6 and J usage is TRBJ1-1; a possible D gene is TRBD1 (5 bases). Germline V lookup: CDR1 SGHVS, CDR2 FNYEAQ. The CDR3 contains 14 residues. The ends were cut back, 2 bases at V and 0 bases at J, with 7 bases in the middle. CDR3 amino acids: CASSLLGVNTEAFF. The CDR3 nucleotides are TGTGCCAGCAGCTTACTAGGGGTGAACACTGAAGCTTTCTTT.

This chain joins TRBV6-5 and TRBJ1-2, with D possibly TRBD1 on 6 matching bases. The V gene lost 5 bases and the J gene lost 4 bases, with 17 bases spanning the gap. The germline V gene has CDR1 MNHEY and CDR2 SVGAGI. CDR3 length: 15 amino acids. The chain's CDR3 is CASSPTLTGFYGYTF. The CDR3 coding sequence is TGTGCCAGCAGTCCAACCTTGACAGGTTTCTATGGCTACACCTTC.

The CDR3 DNA sequence: TGTGCCAGCAGTCCCCTGGGACAGGGGCAAGGTGGGGCCAACGTCCTGACTTTC. Its protein product is CASSPLGQGQGGANVLTF. The genes are TRBV28 and TRBJ2-6; the match to TRBD1 covers 10 bases. The CDR3 spans 18 residues. V was pared by 5 bases and J by 3 bases, with 10 bases of the junction left unmatched. Germline-derived CDR1 and CDR2 are MDHEN and SYDVKM. Looking up the rest from reference TRBV28 and TRBJ2-6 gives the full variable domain: DVKVTQSSRYLVKRTGEKVFLECVQDMDHENMFWYRQDPGLGLRLIYFSYDVKMKEKGDIPEGYSVSREKKERFSLILESASTNQTSMYLCASSPLGQGQGGANVLTFGAGSRLTVL.

In DNA, the CDR3 is TGCAGCGTTGAAGAGGGGACTAGCGGGAGCCCTTACGAGCAGTACTTC. Its protein is CSVEEGTSGSPYEQYF. The V call is TRBV29-1, the J call TRBJ2-7; the match to TRBD2 covers 14 bases. The ends lost 0 bases at V and 4 bases at J; junction bases unmatched: 5. The CDR3 covers 16 residues. The germline CDR1 and CDR2 sequences are SQVTM and ANQGSEA.

This chain links TRBV27 with TRBJ2-3, with 16 bases matching TRBD2. CDR3 size: 18 residues. Germline loops: CDR1 MNHEY, CDR2 SMNVEV (reference sequence). With V trimmed by 5 bases and J by 1 base, 6 bases remained unmatched. The CDR3 here is CASSVPGLAGGGTDTQYF. The CDR3 DNA follows: TGTGCCAGCAGTGTGCCGGGACTAGCGGGGGGGGGCACAGATACGCAGTATTTT.

V is TRBV7-2 and J is TRBJ1-1; possible D gene TRBD1, 6 bases. CDR3 length: 13 amino acids. V lost 2 bases and J 4 bases, leaving 8 bases between the germline ends. Germline V gene data show CDR1 as SGHTA and CDR2 as FQGNSA. The DNA for the CDR3 is TGTGCCAGCAGCTTAAAGGGGGTCACTGAAGCTTTCTTT. It codes for CASSLKGVTEAFF.

This clone has just a few counts. CDR3 nucleotide sequence: TGCGCCAGCAGCCAGGGGACCGTCGGGACAGGTCAAGAAAAACTGTTTTTT. The encoded protein is CASSQGTVGTGQEKLFF. This sequence joins TRBV4-1 and TRBJ1-4, with TRBD1 identical over 8 bases. There are 17 residues in the CDR3. With 3 bases clipped from V and 8 bases from J, the junction kept 14 bases outside the gene matches. Germline CDR1 reads MGHRA; CDR2 reads YSYEKL.

This sequence joins TRBV19 and TRBJ1-2, with TRBD1 identical over 8 bases. Trimming took 7 bases from V and 3 from J; bases not matched to a gene: 10. The germline V gene has CDR1 LNHDA and CDR2 SQIVND (reference sequence). This CDR3 comprises 15 residues. CDR3 DNA sequence: TGTGCCAGTACGGCAGGGGGCTTTTATGACTATGGCTACACCTTC. Its translation is CASTAGGFYDYGYTF.

The rearrangement links TRBV6-6 to TRBJ2-7; D is perhaps TRBD1 (7 bases). This CDR3 has 15 amino acids. Germline CDR1 is MNHNY and CDR2 is SVGAGI (reference sequence). Trimming cost V 2 bases and J 6 bases, with 17 bases left between them. The CDR3 DNA sequence: TGTGCCAGCAGTTACACCAGACAGGGAGCGGGCGAGCAGTACTTC. Translating gives CASSYTRQGAGEQYF.